The 3 T cell receptor beta chains below were found in one sample sequenced in a study of T cells after posttransplantation cyclophosphamide. The naive gate required viable CD3+CD4+ or CD3+CD8+ cells with CCR7+CD45RA+CD45RO-CD95-CD27+CD28+ phenotype. Only in-frame clones appear in the TCRdb table, and some are missing; sequencing was by immunoSEQ multiplex PCR. The sample carries 34,000 or so clones, around 90% recorded once. The sequenced material came from naive CD4+ T cells sorted from blood. The receptors were sampled from a man aged 25 to 45 in good health and a related stem cell transplant donor.

This chain joins TRBV6-5 and TRBJ2-7; 7 bases are shared with TRBD2. The CDR3 is made up of 12 amino acids. CDR1 is MNHEY and CDR2 is SVGAGI in the germline V gene. J gave up 5 bases and V 5 bases, and 3 bases lay outside the gene matches. In DNA, the CDR3 is TGTGCCAGCAGTAGGGAGGGCGACGAGCAGTACTTC. Encoded protein: CASSREGDEQYF.

The chain couples TRBV9 to TRBJ1-4; 7 bases align to TRBD1. J gave up 4 bases and V 3 bases, and 6 bases lay outside the gene matches. Germline CDR1 reads SGDLS; CDR2 reads YYNGEE. The CDR3 is 15 residues long. For the CDR3, the DNA is TGTGCCAGCAGCGCGGGACAGAAAAATAATGAAAAACTGTTTTTT. As protein: CASSAGQKNNEKLFF. Complete variable domain (other parts from reference TRBV9 and TRBJ1-4): DSGVTQTPKHLITATGQRVTLRCSPRSGDLSVYWYQQSLDQGLQFLIQYYNGEERAKGNILERFSAQQFPDLHSELNLSSLELGDSALYFCASSAGQKNNEKLFFGSGTQLSVL.

This rearrangement joins TRBV5-1 to TRBJ2-7; TRBD1 aligns across 9 bases. Germline values: CDR1 SGHRS, CDR2 YFSETQ. V shed 4 bases, J shed 2 bases, and the junction held 7 bases outside the gene matches. CDR3 length equals 15 residues. CDR3: CASSLADRGPYEQYF. CDR3 sequence (DNA): TGCGCCAGCAGCCTGGCGGACAGGGGACCCTACGAGCAGTACTTC.